A selection of T cell receptor beta chains follows, all from one sample in a study of T cell changes during pregnancy in multiple sclerosis. Clones were sequenced by immunoSEQ multiplex PCR, and TCRdb holds only the in-frame ones, with some missing. The data contain 90,000 to 120,000 clones, roughly 90% of them singletons. The material was peripheral blood, obtained in the third trimester of pregnancy. Source of these receptors: a female donor in good health, enrolled as a control in a pregnancy study. Both conserved end residues are part of each CDR3. A D gene is named only where the DNA matches it firmly. The listing skips clone size in some rows; elsewhere it reads once, few, many or a size class.

abundance	j_gene	d_gene	v_gene	CDR3aa	CDR3nt
-	TRBJ2-1	-	TRBV20-1	CSARTDSEQFF	TGCAGTGCTCGGACAGATAGTGAGCAGTTCTTC
-	TRBJ1-2	TRBD1	TRBV30	CASGTPGGSGGYTF	TGTGCCAGTGGGACCCCAGGGGGTAGTGGCGGCTACACCTTC
-	TRBJ1-2	TRBD1	TRBV14	CASSQDRTGANYGYTF	TGTGCCAGCAGCCAAGATAGGACAGGGGCCAACTATGGCTACACCTTC
-	TRBJ1-1	TRBD1	TRBV5-4	CASSLSGQEAFF	TGTGCCAGCAGCTTGTCGGGACAGGAAGCTTTCTTT
-	TRBJ1-1	TRBD1	TRBV18	CASSPGQGETEAFF	TGTGCCAGCTCACCCGGACAGGGTGAGACTGAAGCTTTCTTT
once	TRBJ1-5	-	TRBV6-4	CASSDSLGVQPQHF	TGTGCCAGCAGTGACTCGCTCGGGGTTCAGCCCCAGCATTTT
-	TRBJ1-1	-	TRBV4-3	CASSPFPGTEAFF	TGCGCCAGCAGCCCCTTTCCGGGCACTGAAGCTTTCTTT
-	TRBJ2-3	-	TRBV12-5	CASGPGTTSTDTQYF	TGTGCTAGTGGTCCCGGGACAACTAGCACAGATACGCAGTATTTT
-	TRBJ2-3	-	TRBV18	CASSPDITDTQYF	TGTGCCAGCTCACCAGACATCACAGATACGCAGTATTTT
-	TRBJ2-1	TRBD2	TRBV18	CASSPGTSYNEQFF	TGTGCCAGCTCACCAGGGACTAGCTACAATGAGCAGTTCTTC
-	TRBJ1-2	TRBD1	TRBV6-5	CASSYGTGVRGYTF	TGTGCCAGCAGTTACGGGACAGGGGTACGTGGCTACACCTTC
-	TRBJ1-6	TRBD1	TRBV5-4	CASSFRDRNSPLHF	TGTGCCAGCAGTTTTCGGGACAGAAATTCACCCCTCCACTTT
-	TRBJ2-2	TRBD1	TRBV7-7	CASSPQGQRGLGTGELFF	TGTGCTAGCAGCCCGCAGGGACAGCGTGGTTTGGGAACCGGGGAGCTGTTTTTT
-	TRBJ1-1	TRBD1	TRBV5-6	CASSPPQGAAWTEAFF	TGTGCCAGCAGCCCGCCACAGGGGGCGGCTTGGACTGAAGCTTTCTTT
-	TRBJ2-1	-	TRBV9	CASSVFPQGHNEQFF	TGTGCCAGCAGCGTATTCCCGCAGGGTCACAATGAGCAGTTCTTC
-	TRBJ1-1	-	TRBV7-9	CASSLYPEAFF	TGTGCCAGCAGCTTATATCCTGAAGCTTTCTTT